This T cell receptor (beta chain) was identified during a study of OX40 agonist ivuxolimab in advanced cancers. Study-level background: The diagnoses of dose-escalation patients were hepatocellular carcinoma, melanoma, renal cell or head and neck cancer. Males comprised about 78% of the group, whose mean age was about 61 years (range about 20 to 90). The study's findings and limits: The study observed clonal expansion of CD4+ and CD8+ blood T cells by week 6 at 0.1 to 3.0 mg/kg.

The CDR3 consists of 15 residues. Germline CDR1 reads MDHEN; CDR2 reads SYDVKM. Trimming pared 5 bases from V and 1 base from J, leaving 14 bases between. The repertoire was sequenced with immunoSEQ multiplex PCR; TCRdb's copy has only in-frame clones and lacks some. This sample has some 96,000 clones, with under 95% found just once. Concerning this clone itself: What it binds is unknown.

The sequenced sample was CD4+ or CD8+ T cells sorted from blood, obtained in a trial of the OX40 agonist ivuxolimab. This rearrangement joins TRBV28 to TRBJ1-2; D gene uncertain. The clonotype was recovered from an adult with an advanced solid tumor such as melanoma, head and neck, liver or kidney cancer. DNA for the CDR3: TGTGCCAGCAGTAGTGGGGTGGGGAGTAACTATGGCTACACCTTC. As protein: CASSSGVGSNYGYTF.